Each of the 29 T cell receptor beta chains below was sequenced from the same sample in a study of regulatory T cells in long-lasting Graves disease. Sequencing libraries for TCR beta were prepared with iRepertoire HTBI primers and Arm-PCR of CDR3 regions. MiXCR was run by TCRdb on the multiplex PCR reads, yielding one entry per CDR3 protein. The table lists about 430,000 distinct CDR3 sequences, 20% to 25% of them singletons. The time point here: persistent/refractory GD, antithyroid drugs over 5 years with positive TRAb. From RNA extracted from PBMCs, the TCR library was made. The material was peripheral blood mononuclear cells (PBMCs), obtained when the disease was refractory, from a patient treated with antithyroid drugs. These receptors were obtained from a female donor with Graves disease.

This clonotype was observed many times. This chain uses TRBV6-1 with TRBJ1-6; 8 nucleotides align to TRBD1. CDR3 length: 14 residues. CDR1 and CDR2 (germline): MNHNS, SASEGT. After removal of 7 bases from V and 10 bases from J, the junction contained 9 bases not matched to a gene. CDR3 in DNA: TGTGCCAGCAATGACAGGGGCCTGAGCTCACCCCTCCACTTT. Amino acids: CASNDRGLSSPLHF.

This clonotype was found many times. Sequence at one end of the junction differs from germline and may be a read error. The chain employs TRBV2 and TRBJ2-4; D may correspond to TRBD1 or TRBD2 (5 bases each). This CDR3 comprises 10 residues. Germline V lookup: CDR1 SNHLY, CDR2 FYNNEI. The CDR3 loop is CASSAGQAIF. The CDR3 bases are TGTGCCAGCAGTGCGGGGCAGGCTATCTTC.

This clonotype was observed a few times. The chain carries TRBV3-1 and TRBJ2-2; a possible D gene is TRBD2 (7 bases). The length of the CDR3 is 18 residues. The germline V gene encodes CDR1 LGHDT and CDR2 YNNKEL (reference sequence). Trimming shortened V by 3 bases and J by 0 bases, and 17 bases separated the two germline ends. CDR3 sequence reads: CASSQYGGGQANTGELFF. The CDR3 region has the DNA TGTGCCAGCAGCCAGTACGGCGGGGGCCAAGCGAACACCGGGGAGCTGTTTTTT.

In this sample, this clonotype turned up many times. The chain links TRBV28 to TRBJ2-5; no firm D call. Deletions cut 7 bases from V and 2 bases from J, with 11 bases between. Germline V gene sequence: CDR1 MDHEN, CDR2 SYDVKM. The CDR3 covers 13 residues. This CDR3 reads CASTPTVQETQYF. DNA of the CDR3: TGTGCCAGCACCCCGACCGTGCAAGAGACCCAGTACTTC. Full variable domain (missing parts from reference TRBV28 and TRBJ2-5): DVKVTQSSRYLVKRTGEKVFLECVQDMDHENMFWYRQDPGLGLRLIYFSYDVKMKEKGDIPEGYSVSREKKERFSLILESASTNQTSMYLCASTPTVQETQYFGPGTRLLVL.

This clonotype was observed at least ten times. The chain combines TRBV28 with TRBJ1-4, with 7 bases that match TRBD1. The V gene's germline CDR1 is MDHEN and CDR2 SYDVKM. This CDR3 comprises 16 residues. After removal of 5 bases from V and 6 bases from J, the junction contained 12 bases not matched to a gene. CDR3 sequence reads: CASSQEQTGNDEKLFF. The CDR3 DNA reads TGTGCCAGCAGTCAAGAGCAGACAGGGAACGATGAAAAACTGTTTTTT.

The rearrangement links TRBV12-3 or TRBV12-4 to TRBJ2-3, with D possibly matching TRBD2 (5 bases). The V end lost 3 bases, the J end lost 3 bases, and 16 bases lay between the germline ends. The CDR3 length is 16 residues. CDR3 coding DNA: TGTGCCAGCAGTTTTGATTTGGGTGGGAGAACAGATACGCAGTATTTT. This sequence encodes CASSFDLGGRTDTQYF.

The V call is TRBV5-1, the J call TRBJ2-3; TRBD2 matches at 8 bases. There are 15 residues in the CDR3. Germline values: CDR1 SGHRS, CDR2 YFSETQ. J lost 4 bases, V lost 2 bases, and 6 bases had no gene match. The CDR3, as DNA: TGCGCCAGCAGCTTTACGAGACTAGCGCCAGATACGCAGTATTTT. Amino acids: CASSFTRLAPDTQYF.

This clonotype has just a few counts. The chain joins TRBV6-1 to TRBJ2-2, with 14 positions matching TRBD2. Per the germline V gene, CDR1 is MNHNS and CDR2 is SASEGT. This CDR3 is built from 18 residues. Trimming took 6 bases from V and 5 from J; bases not matched to a gene: 11. CDR3 residues: CASRSGTSGRGGTGELFF. The CDR3, as DNA: TGTGCCAGCAGATCCGGGACTAGCGGGAGAGGAGGTACCGGGGAGCTGTTTTTT.

This clonotype has a single count. One junction end disagrees with the germline gene, perhaps due to a read error. The chain joins TRBV12-3 or TRBV12-4 to TRBJ1-3; 8 bases match TRBD1. CDR3 length: 14 residues. The CDR3 DNA sequence: TGTACCAGCCTCGACAGGGGAGGTGGAAACACCATATATTTT. Protein sequence: CTSLDRGGGNTIYF.

This clonotype was found many times. The V and J genes are TRBV20-1 and TRBJ2-2, with a tentative D call TRBD2 (5 bases). Per germline, CDR1 DFQATT and CDR2 SNEGSKA (reference sequence). The V and J ends lost 4 bases and 5 bases respectively, with 14 bases between them. The length of the CDR3 is 14 residues. The CDR3 loop is CSATVGEVTGELFF. The CDR3 DNA reads TGCAGTGCTACGGTGGGAGAGGTGACCGGGGAGCTGTTTTTT.

This clonotype was detected ten times or more. The chain uses TRBV6-1 and TRBJ2-7, with D perhaps given as TRBD1 or TRBD2 (5 bases each). The ends were cut back, 10 bases at V and 0 bases at J, with 19 bases in the middle. The CDR3 is 15 amino acids. CDR1 MNHNS and CDR2 SASEGT come from the germline V gene. The chain's CDR3 is CATSEWGWSSYEQYF. Written as DNA, the CDR3 is TGTGCCACTTCGGAGTGGGGGTGGAGCTCCTACGAGCAGTACTTC.

This clonotype has a handful of counts. The genes are TRBV4-1 and TRBJ2-7; TRBD2 might be the D (6 bases). Germline V CDR1 and CDR2: MGHRA, YSYEKL. CDR3 length: 14 residues. V dropped 1 base and J dropped 5 bases, with 12 bases sitting between them. CDR3 protein: CASSQGPLANEQYF. CDR3 in DNA: TGCGCCAGCAGCCAAGGCCCCCTAGCGAACGAGCAGTACTTC.

In the case of this clonotype: Germline is not matched at one junction end, which may reflect a read error. In nucleotides, the CDR3 is TGTGCCAGCAGATTAGGCCGCGGCGAGCAGTACTTC. Protein product: CASRLGRGEQYF. The chain uses TRBV7-9 and TRBJ2-7; D is uncertain. CDR1 and CDR2 from the germline V gene are SEHNR and FQNEAQ (reference sequence). The CDR3 length is 12 residues.

This clonotype was picked up many times. This chain connects TRBV28 to TRBJ2-7; no definite D call. Germline CDR1 is MDHEN and CDR2 is SYDVKM. V dropped 7 bases and J dropped 0 bases, with 13 bases sitting between them. The CDR3 is 14 amino acids. The CDR3 loop reads CASKFTASSYEQYF. The CDR3 DNA sequence: TGTGCCAGCAAGTTTACGGCCAGCTCCTACGAGCAGTACTTC.

CDR3 sequence: CASSPPTSGVHNEQFF. The CDR3 nucleotides are TGTGCCAGCAGTCCGCCGACTAGCGGGGTACACAATGAGCAGTTCTTC. The genes are TRBV28 and TRBJ2-1, with 11 bases matching TRBD2. Looked up from germline, CDR1 is MDHEN and CDR2 is SYDVKM. This CDR3 spans 16 amino acids. The trim removed 5 bases at V and 5 bases at J, leaving 8 bases unmatched.

This clonotype was recorded a few times. The V and J genes are TRBV6-9 and TRBJ2-7; 8 bases agree with TRBD2. The trim removed 4 bases at V and 0 bases at J, leaving 8 bases unmatched. The CDR3 spans 16 residues. The germline V gene has CDR1 MNHGY and CDR2 SVAAGI. The DNA for the CDR3 is TGTGCCAGCAGTTTAAGGGCGGGAGGCACCTCCTACGAGCAGTACTTC. As protein: CASSLRAGGTSYEQYF.

This clonotype was counted many times. The chain has TRBV7-9 and TRBJ1-4, with TRBD1 identical over 7 bases. The CDR3 sequence is 16 residues long. The J segment lost 0 bases and the V segment lost 5 bases, leaving 6 bases of the junction unmatched. In germline, CDR1 is SEHNR, CDR2 FQNEAQ (reference sequence). CDR3 amino acids: CASSQLDRTTNEKLFF. The CDR3 bases are TGTGCCAGCAGCCAATTGGACAGGACAACTAATGAAAAACTGTTTTTT.

This clonotype was seen a few times. The chain links TRBV2 to TRBJ2-5, with TRBD2 identical over 7 bases. Losses at the gene ends were 4 bases for V and 7 bases for J; bases not matched to a gene: 15. CDR1 is SNHLY and CDR2 is FYNNEI in the germline V gene. This CDR3 is 16 amino acids long. Written as DNA, the CDR3 is TGTGCCAGCAGTGGCTTTACTAGCGAGGCGAAGGGGACCCAGTACTTC. Translated, it gives CASSGFTSEAKGTQYF.

The sample holds many counts of this clonotype. The chain has TRBV10-1 and TRBJ1-1, with a possible D match to TRBD1 (6 bases). Germline V gene sequence: CDR1 WNHNN, CDR2 SYGVQD (reference sequence). V lost 2 bases to trimming and J lost 5 bases, with 9 bases between them. The CDR3 is 13 amino acids. The CDR3 loop reads CASSESQGTEAFF. The CDR3 nucleotides are TGCGCCAGCAGTGAGAGTCAGGGGACTGAAGCTTTCTTT.

This clonotype showed up many times. The V gene is TRBV3-1, the J gene TRBJ2-7, with 14 bases matching TRBD2. Germline V CDR1 and CDR2: LGHDT, YNNKEL (reference sequence). The CDR3 has 17 amino acids. Germline trimming cut 5 bases from V and 3 bases from J; bases unmatched to any gene: 9. CDR3 sequence reads: CASSAGTGTSGSYEQYF. CDR3 bases: TGTGCCAGCAGCGCCGGGACAGGGACTAGCGGGAGCTACGAGCAGTACTTC.

This clonotype was seen repeatedly, ten times or more. The rearrangement links TRBV27 to TRBJ1-1; 11 bases fit TRBD1. Germline trimming cut 2 bases from V and 2 bases from J; bases unmatched to any gene: 4. The length of the CDR3 is 16 residues. Germline CDR1 MNHEY, CDR2 SMNVEV (reference sequence). The CDR3 DNA follows: TGTGCCAGCAGTTTAGGGACAGGGGGTGATAACACTGAAGCTTTCTTT. It specifies CASSLGTGGDNTEAFF.

The chain recombines TRBV3-1 with TRBJ2-7; 11 nucleotides align to TRBD2. In germline, CDR1 is LGHDT, CDR2 YNNKEL (reference sequence). The junction had 5 bases not matched to a gene; V was cut back by 0 bases and J by 4 bases. The CDR3 extends over 16 amino acids. The CDR3 DNA follows: TGTGCCAGCAGCCAAGACTTGGCTAGCGGGAGGTACGAGCAGTACTTC. Protein sequence: CASSQDLASGRYEQYF.

This CDR3 reads CASSLMSAGTYEQYF. The CDR3 DNA follows: TGCGCCAGCAGCTTGATGTCGGCAGGGACGTACGAGCAGTACTTC. The rearrangement links TRBV5-1 to TRBJ2-7, with D perhaps assigned TRBD1 or TRBD2 (5 bases each). The CDR3 runs 15 residues. The V gene's germline CDR1 is SGHRS and CDR2 YFSETQ. The V gene lost 1 base and the J gene lost 4 bases, with 15 bases spanning the gap.

This clonotype qualifies as medium-sized (0.01 to 0.1%). The chain recombines TRBV12-3 or TRBV12-4 with TRBJ2-4; TRBD2 aligns across 7 bases. The CDR3 totals 15 residues. V dropped 2 bases and J dropped 1; count of bases not matched to a gene: 2. The CDR3 coding sequence is TGTGCCAGCAGTTTACGGGAGGTCGCCAAAAACATTCAGTACTTC. The encoded protein is CASSLREVAKNIQYF.

This clonotype has at least ten counts. The rearrangement uses TRBV2 and TRBJ2-2; weak D call: TRBD1 (5 bases). The CDR3 has 14 amino acids. V was cut by 5 bases and J by 5 bases, with 12 bases left in between. The germline gives CDR1 SNHLY, CDR2 FYNNEI. CDR3 protein: CASSYTRGTGELFF. DNA for the CDR3: TGTGCCAGCAGTTACACAAGGGGAACCGGGGAGCTGTTTTTT.

The chain couples TRBV20-1 to TRBJ2-1, with TRBD2 matching 9 bases. In germline, CDR1 is DFQATT, CDR2 SNEGSKA (reference sequence). This CDR3 is 15 amino acids long. V lost 0 bases to trimming and J lost 7 bases; unmatched junction nucleotides: 7. CDR3 sequence: CSARDAAGGYNEQFF. The CDR3 region has the DNA TGCAGTGCTAGAGATGCAGCGGGAGGATATAATGAGCAGTTCTTC.

This clonotype came up a few times. V gene TRBV5-6 combines with J gene TRBJ1-2; 7 nucleotides align to TRBD1. Germline CDR1 SGHDT, CDR2 YYEEEE. The V gene end was trimmed by 4 bases and the J gene end by 1 base; junction bases not matched to a gene: 10. This CDR3 is 16 amino acids long. CDR3 nucleotides: TGTGCCAGCAGCCGTCCTAGACAGGGATTTAACTATGGCTACACCTTC. Translation gives CASSRPRQGFNYGYTF. Full variable domain (missing parts from reference TRBV5-6 and TRBJ1-2): DAGVTQSPTHLIKTRGQQVTLRCSPKSGHDTVSWYQQALGQGPQFIFQYYEEEERQRGNFPDRFSGHQFPNYSSELNVNALLLGDSALYLCASSRPRQGFNYGYTFGSGTRLTVV.

This clonotype has ten or more counts. The chain employs TRBV28 and TRBJ2-7, with 7 bases fitting TRBD1. The CDR3 covers 15 residues. V shed 3 bases, J shed 2 bases, and the junction held 7 bases outside the gene matches. Per germline, CDR1 MDHEN and CDR2 SYDVKM. For the CDR3, the DNA is TGTGCCAGCAGTTTGGGGGATGGACAGGCCTACGAGCAGTACTTC. Its protein is CASSLGDGQAYEQYF.

The chain has TRBV5-4 and TRBJ2-7; 11 positions match TRBD1. CDR1 SGHNT and CDR2 YYREEE come from the germline V gene (reference sequence). The V gene end was trimmed by 4 bases and the J gene end by 5 bases; junction bases not matched to a gene: 8. The CDR3 length is 15 residues. Here the CDR3 reads CASSNGQGAVDEQYF. The CDR3 DNA reads as TGTGCCAGCAGCAACGGACAGGGGGCTGTCGACGAGCAGTACTTC.